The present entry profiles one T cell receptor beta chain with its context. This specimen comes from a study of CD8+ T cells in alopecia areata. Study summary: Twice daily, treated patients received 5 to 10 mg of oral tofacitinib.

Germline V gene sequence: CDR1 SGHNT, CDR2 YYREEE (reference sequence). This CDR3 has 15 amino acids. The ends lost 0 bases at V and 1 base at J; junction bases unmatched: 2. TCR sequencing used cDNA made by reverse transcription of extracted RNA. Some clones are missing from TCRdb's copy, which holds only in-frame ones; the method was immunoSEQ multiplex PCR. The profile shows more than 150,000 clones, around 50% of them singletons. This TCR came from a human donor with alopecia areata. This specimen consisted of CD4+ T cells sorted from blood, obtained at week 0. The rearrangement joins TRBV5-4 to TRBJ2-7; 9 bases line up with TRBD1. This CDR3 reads CASSLVGTGSYEQYF. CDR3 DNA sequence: TGTGCCAGCAGCTTGGTGGGGACAGGGTCCTACGAGCAGTACTTC.